This record covers a single TCR beta chain. This clone turned up a few times. The clone's antigen remains unknown. Base qualities were left out, and no much larger clone turns up one base away. The CDR3 covers 15 residues, taking in both the cysteine and the phenylalanine. Only the CDR3 portion is preserved as DNA: 45 bases, with reading frame beginning at the first base. Sequences MNHEY (CDR1) and SMNVEV (CDR2) are obtained from the germline V gene (reference sequence). Trimming leaves V shorter by 5 bases and J shorter by 11 bases, with the junction holding 13 bases beyond the gene matches. This specimen belongs to a study of beta chain features in type 1 diabetes (dated by TCRdb to the late 2010s). For the study in its entirety: Patients and healthy donors did not differ in mean age, gender distribution, total cell number or subset yield. Across all samples, some 99 million sorted cells were examined, and cell number per subset correlated strongly with RNA yield. The study compared the TCRB repertoires of sorted circulating CD4+ T cell subsets in recently diagnosed type 1 diabetes patients with those in matched healthy donors. Regulatory and stem cell-like memory subsets were obtained from only 8 patients and about 8 healthy donors, while naive and central memory subsets were obtained from all 28 donors.

Each donor gave one peripheral blood draw, averaging around 120 mL, which was collected into heparinised tubes. Naive, central memory, regulatory and stem cell-like memory CD4+ T cells were sorted on a BD FACSAria II using a panel including CD45RO, CCR7, CD25, CD127, CD95 and CD27. Purity was above 95% for every sorted population. PBMCs were separated immediately by Lymphoprep density gradient centrifugation and were stained directly, without being cultured. So that batch effects would be minimized, each experiment stained and sorted samples in pairs, pairing one healthy donor with one patient. All of the isolated RNA was reverse transcribed with the High Capacity cDNA Reverse Transcription Kit, so expressed TCRB transcripts were sequenced. Naive, central memory and regulatory T cell samples underwent deep immunoSEQ sequencing, averaging around 4 million total reads per sample. After sorted cells were lysed in RLT buffer, RNA was extracted with DNase-treated RNeasy Micro or Mini kits, with the choice depending on cell number. Each cell subset was processed separately to prevent cross-contamination, with patient and healthy donor samples processed together. The immunoSEQ multiplex PCR was used to amplify TCRB sequences from cDNA, generating 87-bp fragments that spanned the CDR3 region. The amplicons were sequenced using the Illumina HiSeq platform. In the source study's methods: Synthetic template baselines were used to correct PCR bias computationally, reads within Hamming distance 2 were collapsed together, and singletons that could not be merged were discarded. Reads were aligned against IMGT so that V, D and J genes, CDR3 length and insertions or deletions at six rearrangement sites could be assigned. Within each subset, clonotype counts were normalized to sorted cell number, and only after that were true diversity and Gini coefficients computed with the tcR R package. The overlap coefficient, calculated on TCRB nucleotide sequences, was used to quantify repertoire sharing. TCRdb took over this immuneACCESS table, retaining in-frame rearrangements with V and J assigned. Such tables are incomplete; in checked studies, under half of the missing clones stem from an unresolved V gene, and the remainder is unexplained. The D gene and trimming were derived from the DNA, and the V and J assignments and clone size from that table. The sample table shows around 150,000 clones, and 10% to 13% are seen once. Clones ranked in the top ten supply around 0.5% of the sample.

General study outcomes and caveats: PCR might favor shorter templates, but patient and control samples were amplified and corrected together, so any skew would affect both groups equally. Because cDNA was sequenced instead of genomic DNA, highly expressing activated cells could be over-represented, though the groups showed no difference in activation or CD3 levels. Because the HLA sub-analyses included only small numbers of individuals, any influence of HLA type on TCRB rearrangement was left unresolved. A moderate but significant shortening of TCRB CDR3 length was observed in type 1 diabetes patients in all four CD4+ subsets. Naive, central memory and regulatory TCRB repertoires appeared more similar among patients than among healthy donors. Patients with type 1 diabetes made fewer insertions and deleted more nucleotides at VDJ recombination sites, implying thymic rearrangement abnormalities.

The sample consisted of central memory CD4+ T cells from blood. The TCR was taken from a man aged 30 to 39 with type 1 diabetes. The chain uses TRBV27 and TRBJ1-5, and 9 junction bases match TRBD1. The DNA sequence follows: TGTGCCAGCAGTCTACAGGGACAGGGATTTGGAACCCAGCATTTT. Translation gives CASSLQGQGFGTQHF.